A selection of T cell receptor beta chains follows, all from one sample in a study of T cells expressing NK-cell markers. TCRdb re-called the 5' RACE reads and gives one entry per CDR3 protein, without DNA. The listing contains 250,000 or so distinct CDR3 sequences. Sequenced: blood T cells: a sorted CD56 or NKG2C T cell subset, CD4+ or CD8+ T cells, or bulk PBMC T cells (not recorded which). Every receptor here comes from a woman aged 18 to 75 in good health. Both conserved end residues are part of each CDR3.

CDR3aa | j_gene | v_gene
CAISESRLPYEQYF | TRBJ2-7 | TRBV10-3
CASSLRRGGPDTQYF | TRBJ2-3 | TRBV27
CASSLEPGRETQYF | TRBJ2-5 | TRBV11-2
CASSPSGLAGVTDTQYF | TRBJ2-3 | TRBV18
CASSELVRGTGELFF | TRBJ2-2 | TRBV7-3
CASSPGGSGRRETQYF | TRBJ2-5 | TRBV7-3
CASRLTGGELFF | TRBJ2-2 | TRBV19
CATSMEGPEQYF | TRBJ2-7 | TRBV15
CASSPRQGRRSYNEQFF | TRBJ2-1 | TRBV19
CASSQRVYGYTF | TRBJ1-2 | TRBV3-1
CASRPGGPSSYNEQFF | TRBJ2-1 | TRBV6-2/TRBV6-3
CASSRRSKPQHF | TRBJ1-5 | TRBV5-1
CASSPNLYTQYF | TRBJ2-3 | TRBV11-2
CAIKEGLARNTGELFF | TRBJ2-2 | TRBV10-3
CASSSTLDYGYTF | TRBJ1-2 | TRBV11-2
CSASGRTNYGYTF | TRBJ1-2 | TRBV20-1
CSARRTDEQYF | TRBJ2-7 | TRBV20-1
CSASPTDGLAGYNEQFF | TRBJ2-1 | TRBV20-1
CASSQDPAVEQYF | TRBJ2-7 | TRBV3-1
CASQPRGRGTEAFF | TRBJ1-1 | TRBV19
CASSYPRGPGDYGYTF | TRBJ1-2 | TRBV5-6
CASSEAPRRVNTEAFF | TRBJ1-1 | TRBV6-1
CASSPTSAKGQFF | TRBJ2-1 | TRBV2
CAISHNRGGETQYF | TRBJ2-5 | TRBV10-3
CSAQGQENSGANVLTF | TRBJ2-6 | TRBV20-1
CSARDPGGPPLHF | TRBJ1-6 | TRBV20-1
CASSPLGQLSGANVLTF | TRBJ2-6 | TRBV18
CASSLQTGGPSGANVLTF | TRBJ2-6 | TRBV5-5
CASSVYGGLGEETQYF | TRBJ2-5 | TRBV7-2